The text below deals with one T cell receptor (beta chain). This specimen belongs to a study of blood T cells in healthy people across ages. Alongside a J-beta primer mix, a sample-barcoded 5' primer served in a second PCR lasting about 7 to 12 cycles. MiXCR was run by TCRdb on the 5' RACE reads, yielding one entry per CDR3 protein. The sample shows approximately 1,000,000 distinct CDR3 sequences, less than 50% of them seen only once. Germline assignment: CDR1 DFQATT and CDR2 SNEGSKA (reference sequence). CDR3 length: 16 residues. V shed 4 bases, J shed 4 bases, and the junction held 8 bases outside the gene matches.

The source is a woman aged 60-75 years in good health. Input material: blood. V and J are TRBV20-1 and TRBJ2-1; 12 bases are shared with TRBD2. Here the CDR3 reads CSATRTSGKGYNEQFF. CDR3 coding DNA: TGCAGTGCTACTAGGACTAGCGGGAAGGGGTACAATGAGCAGTTCTTC.